A selection of T cell receptor beta chains follows, all from one sample in a study of T-cell memory formation after mild COVID-19. TCRdb passed the 5' RACE reads through MiXCR, listing each CDR3 protein once. The sample includes about 190,000 distinct CDR3 sequences, 10% seen only once; the top ten take 3%. The sequenced sample was PBMCs or a T cell subset sorted from them (not recorded which). The origin of the receptors is a man aged 18 to 30 who had mild COVID-19 (a few samples of this study predate the infection). Cell type and time point are not known. Both conserved end residues are part of each CDR3. The D gene is left open where the match is weak. Size tells how often a clone was seen (once, few, many) or the class of an expanded clone, and some rows leave it out.

V gene,J gene,clone size,D gene,CDR3 protein,CDR3 DNA
TRBV7-7,TRBJ2-5,many,-,CASSPQQGQETQYF,TGTGCTAGCAGCCCGCAGCAGGGACAAGAGACCCAGTACTTC
TRBV7-3,TRBJ2-1,few,TRBD1,CASSLEQGAPYNEQFF,TGTGCCAGCAGCTTAGAACAGGGGGCTCCCTACAATGAGCAGTTCTTC
TRBV3-1,TRBJ2-3,many,TRBD2,CASSPGGSTDTQYF,TGTGCCAGCAGCCCCGGGGGGAGCACAGATACGCAGTATTTT
TRBV5-1,TRBJ2-3,many,-,CASSVQGGTDTQYF,TGCGCCAGCAGCGTACAGGGCGGGACAGATACGCAGTATTTT
TRBV19,TRBJ1-1,-,TRBD1,CASREGARTEAFF,TGTGCCAGTAGGGAGGGGGCCAGGACTGAAGCTTTCTTT
TRBV9,TRBJ2-4,many,-,CASSPTPEGRRSF,TGTGCCAGCAGCCCAACCCCCGAGGGGCGCCGCTCCTTC
TRBV7-9,TRBJ1-5,-,-,CASSLGPGSGNQPQHF,TGTGCCAGCAGCTTAGGTCCTGGATCGGGCAATCAGCCCCAGCATTTT
TRBV5-1,TRBJ1-3,-,-,CASGRDSRSGNTIYF,TGCGCCAGCGGGCGAGACTCGCGCTCTGGAAACACCATATATTTT
TRBV11-2,TRBJ1-1,few,-,CASSFPPWDTEAFF,TGTGCCAGCAGCTTCCCCCCATGGGACACTGAAGCTTTCTTT
TRBV6-2/TRBV6-3,TRBJ2-1,-,-,CASTSLPGGEQFF,TGTGCCAGCACCTCCCTACCCGGGGGAGAGCAGTTCTTC
TRBV30,TRBJ2-3,-,TRBD1,CAWSGPRQGAHPDTQYF,TGTGCCTGGAGTGGCCCTCGACAGGGGGCGCATCCAGATACGCAGTATTTT